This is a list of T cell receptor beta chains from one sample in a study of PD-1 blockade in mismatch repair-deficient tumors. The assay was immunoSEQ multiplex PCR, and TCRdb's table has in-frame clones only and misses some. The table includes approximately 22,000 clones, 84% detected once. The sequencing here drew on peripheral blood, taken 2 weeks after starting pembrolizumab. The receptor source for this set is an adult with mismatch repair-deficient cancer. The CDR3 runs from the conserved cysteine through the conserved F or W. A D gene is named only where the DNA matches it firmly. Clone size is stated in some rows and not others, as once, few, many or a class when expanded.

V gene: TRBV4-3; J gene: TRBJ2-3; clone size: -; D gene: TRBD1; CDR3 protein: CASSQRDSRSSTDTQYF; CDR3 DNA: TGCGCCAGCAGCCAACGGGACAGCCGATCTAGCACAGATACGCAGTATTTT
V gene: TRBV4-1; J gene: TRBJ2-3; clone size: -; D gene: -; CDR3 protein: CASSQVATDTQYF; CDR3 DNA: TGCGCCAGCAGCCAAGTAGCGACAGATACGCAGTATTTT
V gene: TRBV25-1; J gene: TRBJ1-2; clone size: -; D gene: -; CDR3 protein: CASFSGYTF; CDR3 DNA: TGTGCCAGCTTCAGTGGCTACACCTTC
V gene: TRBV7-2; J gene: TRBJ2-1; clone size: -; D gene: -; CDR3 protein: CASSLAWKNEQFF; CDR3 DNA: TGTGCCAGCAGCTTAGCGTGGAAAAATGAGCAGTTCTTC
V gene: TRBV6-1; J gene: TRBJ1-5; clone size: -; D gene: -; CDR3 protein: CASSELPPGSNQPQHF; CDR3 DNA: TGTGCCAGCAGTGAATTACCCCCGGGTAGCAATCAGCCCCAGCATTTT
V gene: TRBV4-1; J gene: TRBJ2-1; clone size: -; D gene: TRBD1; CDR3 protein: CASSQGQGRGWNEQFF; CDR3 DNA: TGCGCCAGCAGCCAGGGACAGGGGAGGGGATGGAATGAGCAGTTCTTC
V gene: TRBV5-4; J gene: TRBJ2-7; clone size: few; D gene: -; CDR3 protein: CASSLEAGRSHEQYF; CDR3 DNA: TGTGCCAGCAGCTTGGAGGCGGGCAGGTCCCACGAGCAGTACTTC
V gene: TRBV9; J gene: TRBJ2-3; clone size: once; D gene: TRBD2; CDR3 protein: CASSSLAGGTDTQYF; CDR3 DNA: TGTGCCAGCAGCTCCCTAGCGGGAGGGACAGATACGCAGTATTTT
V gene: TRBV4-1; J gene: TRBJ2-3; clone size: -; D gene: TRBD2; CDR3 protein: CASSQEAGGPGDTQYF; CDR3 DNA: TGCGCCAGCAGCCAAGAAGCGGGAGGGCCTGGAGATACGCAGTATTTT
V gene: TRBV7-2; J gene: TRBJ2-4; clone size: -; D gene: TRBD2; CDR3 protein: CASSLKIAGVPGKNIQYF; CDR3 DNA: TGTGCCAGCAGCTTAAAAATAGCGGGAGTCCCTGGAAAAAACATTCAGTACTTC
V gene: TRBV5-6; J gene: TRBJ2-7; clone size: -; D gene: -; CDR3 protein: CASRSGGEEQYF; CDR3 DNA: TGTGCCAGCAGGTCCGGTGGGGAGGAGCAGTACTTC